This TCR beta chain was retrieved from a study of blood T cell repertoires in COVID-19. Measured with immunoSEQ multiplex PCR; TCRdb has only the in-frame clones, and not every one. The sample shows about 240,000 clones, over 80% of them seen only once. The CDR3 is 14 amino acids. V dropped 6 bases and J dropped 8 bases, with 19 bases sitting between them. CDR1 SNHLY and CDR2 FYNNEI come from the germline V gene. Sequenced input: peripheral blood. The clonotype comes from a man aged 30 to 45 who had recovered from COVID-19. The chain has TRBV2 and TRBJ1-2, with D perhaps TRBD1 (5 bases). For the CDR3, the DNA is TGTGCCAGCAGGGACAACCTTGCGCGGGGGGGCTACACCTTC. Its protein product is CASRDNLARGGYTF.